This T cell receptor (beta chain) originates from a study of T cells in Graves' hyperthyroidism and ophthalmopathy. Study results and caveats: Stable hyperthyroidism was told apart from ophthalmopathy by a model built on 13 V-J features.

PBMCs were sourced from approximately 10 ml fresh peripheral blood. The length of the CDR3 is 16 residues. Germline V gene sequence: CDR1 SGHTA, CDR2 FQGTGA. J gave up 2 bases and V 1 base, and 4 bases lay outside the gene matches. This clonotype has ten or more counts. Its matching antigen is unknown. The source material, RNA transcripts, was used to amplify TCR beta CDR3 regions. HTBI primers were employed in a first-round RT-PCR of the TCR CDR3. One entry per CDR3 protein results from TCRdb running MiXCR on the multiplex PCR reads. The data contain 460,000 or so distinct CDR3 sequences, 13% to 15% of them singletons.

The TCR sequence derives from a woman younger than 35 with Graves' hyperthyroidism. This rearrangement joins TRBV7-3 to TRBJ2-5; 10 bases align to TRBD1. Specimen: blood. The chain's CDR3 is CASSLMGQGWQETQYF. The DNA for the CDR3 is TGTGCCAGCAGCTTAATGGGACAGGGGTGGCAAGAGACCCAGTACTTC. Together with reference TRBV7-3 and TRBJ2-5, the CDR3 gives the full variable domain: GAGVSQTPSNKVTEKGKYVELRCDPISGHTALYWYRQSLGQGPEFLIYFQGTGAADDSGLPNDRFFAVRPEGSVSTLKIQRTERGDSAVYLCASSLMGQGWQETQYFGPGTRLLVL.